A single sample is the source of the 13 T cell receptor beta chains below, sequenced in a study of blood T cell repertoires in COVID-19. Sequencing used immunoSEQ multiplex PCR; TCRdb keeps in-frame clones, though not all of them. The repertoire holds tens of thousands of clones, 70% to 90% seen once, with about 4.3% in the top ten. The sequenced sample was peripheral blood. The receptor set was obtained from a man aged 60 to 75 with acute or convalescent COVID-19.

The V and J genes are TRBV29-1 and TRBJ2-1, with D perhaps matching TRBD1 (5 bases). Germline CDR1 SQVTM, CDR2 ANQGSEA. This CDR3 has 15 amino acids. The V end lost 1 base, the J end lost 2 bases, and 12 bases lay between the germline ends. The CDR3 DNA is TGCAGCGTTGAAGGGCAGGGCTGGACCTACAATGAGCAGTTCTTC. The encoded protein is CSVEGQGWTYNEQFF.

The chain is built from TRBV6-6 and TRBJ2-7, with D unresolved. The V end lost 7 bases, the J end lost 6 bases, and 13 bases lay between the germline ends. There are 12 residues in the CDR3. Germline V gene sequence: CDR1 MNHNY, CDR2 SVGAGI (reference sequence). Here the CDR3 DNA reads TGTGCCAGCAACGCGGTAGGCTTCGAGCAGTACTTC. Translating gives CASNAVGFEQYF.

This chain uses TRBV7-9 with TRBJ1-5; 8 bases agree with TRBD1. Germline CDR1 SEHNR, CDR2 FQNEAQ (reference sequence). This CDR3 is 16 amino acids long. With 1 base clipped from V and 1 base from J, the junction kept 3 bases outside the gene matches. CDR3 loop: CASSLGDRGSNQPQHF. As DNA, the CDR3 is TGTGCCAGCAGCTTAGGTGACAGGGGAAGCAATCAGCCCCAGCATTTT.

The J gene is TRBJ2-1, the V gene TRBV4-2, with D possibly being TRBD2 (5 bases). V lost 3 bases and J lost 8, with 8 bases in between. CDR1 is LGHNA and CDR2 is YNFKEQ in the germline V gene. This CDR3 has 12 residues. The CDR3 coding sequence is TGTGCCAGCAGCCACGGGAATTATGAGCAGTTCTTC. Protein sequence: CASSHGNYEQFF.

The chain couples TRBV7-2 to TRBJ2-7; 12 bases align to TRBD2. Per germline, CDR1 SGHTA and CDR2 FQGNSA. The CDR3 consists of 15 residues. With V trimmed by 2 bases and J by 5 bases, 4 bases remained unmatched. This chain's CDR3 is CASSLLAGGPNEQYF. DNA for the CDR3: TGTGCCAGCAGCTTACTAGCGGGGGGGCCGAACGAGCAGTACTTC.

This clone was counted between two and nine times. The chain carries TRBV9 and TRBJ2-3, with TRBD2 matching over 8 bases. Germline values: CDR1 SGDLS, CDR2 YYNGEE. The CDR3 contains 16 residues. The junction had 7 bases not matched to a gene; V was cut back by 0 bases and J by 4 bases. CDR3 sequence reads: CASSVEPSGGADTQYF. The CDR3 DNA is TGTGCCAGCAGCGTAGAACCGAGCGGGGGTGCAGATACGCAGTATTTT. The variable domain in full, with the rest retrieved from reference TRBV9 and TRBJ2-3, is DSGVTQTPKHLITATGQRVTLRCSPRSGDLSVYWYQQSLDQGLQFLIQYYNGEERAKGNILERFSAQQFPDLHSELNLSSLELGDSALYFCASSVEPSGGADTQYFGPGTRLTVL.

The V gene is TRBV5-1, the J gene TRBJ2-2; 13 bases are a match to TRBD2. Per the germline V gene, CDR1 is SGHRS and CDR2 is YFSETQ. The CDR3 has 18 residues. V dropped 0 bases and J dropped 4; count of bases not matched to a gene: 6. The CDR3 spells CASSLATSGGAGTGELFF. The CDR3, as DNA: TGCGCCAGCAGCTTGGCCACTAGCGGGGGGGCCGGCACCGGGGAGCTGTTTTTT.

The rearrangement links TRBV9 to TRBJ1-4, with 8 bases lining up with TRBD1. Germline lookup yields CDR1 SGDLS and CDR2 YYNGEE. Trimming took 2 bases from V and 2 from J; bases not matched to a gene: 17. CDR3 length equals 20 residues. The DNA for the CDR3 is TGTGCCAGCAGCGTCGGACCCGGACAGGGTAAAATGGGGACTAATGAAAAACTGTTTTTT. It specifies CASSVGPGQGKMGTNEKLFF.

The V call is TRBV30, the J call TRBJ1-6, with a weak D call TRBD1 (6 bases). In germline, CDR1 is GTSNPN, CDR2 SVGIG (reference sequence). Between the trimmed V and J ends, which lost 3 bases and 1 base, there was a span of 13 bases. This CDR3 has 16 residues. For the CDR3, the DNA is TGTGCCTGGAGAGGCGGGGGCGGGTCCTATAATTCACCCCTCCACTTT. Translating it yields CAWRGGGGSYNSPLHF.

J is TRBJ2-2 and V is TRBV10-3; D is possibly TRBD2 (7 bases). The CDR3 has 15 amino acids. Germline V lookup: CDR1 ENHRY, CDR2 SYGVKD. With 4 bases removed from V and 6 bases from J, the gap between germline ends came to 15 bases. Here the CDR3 DNA reads TGTGCCATCAGTGCGGGGGGCCGCGAGGCCGGGGAGCTGTTTTTT. It encodes CAISAGGREAGELFF.

A single count supports this clone. This sequence joins TRBV6-5 and TRBJ2-7, with 7 positions matching TRBD1. The V segment lost 9 bases and the J segment 3 bases; nucleotides outside the gene matches: 5. Germline V gene lookup returns CDR1 MNHEY and CDR2 SVGAGI. The CDR3 is made up of 12 amino acids. This chain's CDR3 is CASKAGGYEQYF. The DNA of the CDR3 is TGTGCCAGTAAGGCAGGGGGCTACGAGCAGTACTTC.

The rearrangement uses TRBV18 and TRBJ2-2; TRBD2 agrees at 9 bases. CDR1 is KGHSH and CDR2 is LQKENI in the germline V gene. The CDR3 is 17 residues long. V was clipped by 3 bases and J by 3 bases; unmatched bases: 8. Here the CDR3 reads CASSPWASGKHTGELFF. The CDR3 coding sequence is TGTGCCAGCTCACCGTGGGCTAGCGGGAAGCACACCGGGGAGCTGTTTTTT.

The V gene is TRBV9, the J gene TRBJ2-1, with TRBD2 identical over 14 bases. Per the germline V gene, CDR1 is SGDLS and CDR2 is YYNGEE. Trimming took 0 bases from V and 6 from J; bases not matched to a gene: 2. The CDR3 loop spans 16 amino acids. CDR3 sequence: CASSVAGLAGVNEQFF. CDR3 nucleotide sequence: TGTGCCAGCAGCGTAGCGGGACTAGCGGGAGTCAATGAGCAGTTCTTC.